This T cell receptor (beta chain) was captured in a study of T cells in Graves' hyperthyroidism and ophthalmopathy. As for the study in general: Specimen type is peripheral blood, collected at initial diagnosis prior to any treatment.

The investigators amplified TCR beta CDR3 regions from RNA transcripts. The primer set for the first-round RT-PCR of the TCR CDR3 was HTBI. TCRdb independently ran MiXCR on the multiplex PCR reads; one entry per CDR3 protein. The sample gives approximately 520,000 distinct CDR3 sequences, around 22% of which show up once; roughly 12% is in the top ten. Points from the study as a whole: Ophthalmopathy and stable hyperthyroidism were told apart by a 13 V-J model.

This clonotype was counted between two and nine times. Its specificity is not known. Active moderate-to-severe ophthalmopathy, Clinical Activity Score at least 3, NOSPECS at least 4, under 3 months' duration. Uncontrolled infection, other autoimmune disease, pregnancy or lactation barred patients from enrollment. V lost 4 bases to trimming and J lost 1 base; unmatched junction nucleotides: 8. Germline lookup yields CDR1 LNHDA and CDR2 SQIVND (reference sequence). The CDR3 extends over 18 amino acids. This chain joins TRBV19 and TRBJ2-2, with TRBD2 matching 11 bases. The sequence came from a woman aged 25 to 45 with Graves' ophthalmopathy. Sequenced input: blood. The CDR3 region is CASSKLAGAYENTGELFF. The CDR3 nucleotides read TGTGCCAGTAGTAAACTAGCGGGAGCATATGAGAACACCGGGGAGCTGTTTTTT.